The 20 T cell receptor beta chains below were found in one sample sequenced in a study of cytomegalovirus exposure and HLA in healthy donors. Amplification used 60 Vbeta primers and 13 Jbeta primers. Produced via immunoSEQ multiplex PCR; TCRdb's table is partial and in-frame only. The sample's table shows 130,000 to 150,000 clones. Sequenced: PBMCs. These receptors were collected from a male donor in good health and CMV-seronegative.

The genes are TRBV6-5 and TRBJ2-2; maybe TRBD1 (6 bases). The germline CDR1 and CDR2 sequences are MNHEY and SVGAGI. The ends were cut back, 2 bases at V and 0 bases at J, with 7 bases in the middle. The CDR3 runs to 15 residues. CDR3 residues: CASSYGTTNTGELFF. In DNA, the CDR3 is TGTGCCAGCAGTTACGGGACAACGAACACCGGGGAGCTGTTTTTT.

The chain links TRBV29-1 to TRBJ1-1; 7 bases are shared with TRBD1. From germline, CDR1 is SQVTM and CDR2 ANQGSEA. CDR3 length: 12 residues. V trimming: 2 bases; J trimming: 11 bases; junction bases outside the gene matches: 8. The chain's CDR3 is CSVELRGQLAFF. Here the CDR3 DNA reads TGCAGCGTTGAACTGAGGGGACAGTTGGCTTTCTTT.

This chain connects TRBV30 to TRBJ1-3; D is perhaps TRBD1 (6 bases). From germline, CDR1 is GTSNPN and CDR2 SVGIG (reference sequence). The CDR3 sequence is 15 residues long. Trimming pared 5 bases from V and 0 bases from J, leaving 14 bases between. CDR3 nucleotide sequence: TGTGCCTGGGCTACAGGGATTACCTCTGGAAACACCATATATTTT. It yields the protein CAWATGITSGNTIYF. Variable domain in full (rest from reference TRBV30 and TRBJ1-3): SQTIHQWPATLVQPVGSPLSLECTVEGTSNPNLYWYRQAAGRGLQLLFYSVGIGQISSEVPQNLSASRPQDRQFILSSKKLLLSDSGFYLCAWATGITSGNTIYFGEGSWLTVV.

CDR3: CASTLYRDKQEKLFF. CDR3 DNA sequence: TGTGCCAGCACCCTGTACCGGGACAAGCAGGAAAAACTGTTTTTT. The chain uses TRBV28 and TRBJ1-4; maybe TRBD1 (6 bases). V shed 7 bases and J shed 8 bases, with 20 bases lying between them. Germline V gene sequence: CDR1 MDHEN, CDR2 SYDVKM. This CDR3 contains 15 residues.

The CDR3 region has the DNA TGTGCCAGCAGCTCACGAGCGGTCTATGGCTACACCTTC. Translating gives CASSSRAVYGYTF. The chain employs TRBV7-2 and TRBJ1-2; no definite D call. Germline V gene lookup returns CDR1 SGHTA and CDR2 FQGNSA. This CDR3 is 13 amino acids long. Trimming shortened V by 4 bases and J by 4 bases, and 10 bases separated the two germline ends.

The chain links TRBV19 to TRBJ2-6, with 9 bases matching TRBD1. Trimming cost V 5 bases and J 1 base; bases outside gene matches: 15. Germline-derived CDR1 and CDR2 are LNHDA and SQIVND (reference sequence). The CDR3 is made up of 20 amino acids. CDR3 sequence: CASSLRLTGQGTSGANVLTF. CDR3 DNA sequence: TGTGCCAGTAGTTTACGCCTAACGGGACAGGGAACATCTGGGGCCAACGTCCTGACTTTC. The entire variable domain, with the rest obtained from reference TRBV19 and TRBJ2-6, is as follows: DGGITQSPKYLFRKEGQNVTLSCEQNLNHDAMYWYRQDPGQGLRLIYYSQIVNDFQKGDIAEGYSVSREKKESFPLTVTSAQKNPTAFYLCASSLRLTGQGTSGANVLTFGAGSRLTVL.

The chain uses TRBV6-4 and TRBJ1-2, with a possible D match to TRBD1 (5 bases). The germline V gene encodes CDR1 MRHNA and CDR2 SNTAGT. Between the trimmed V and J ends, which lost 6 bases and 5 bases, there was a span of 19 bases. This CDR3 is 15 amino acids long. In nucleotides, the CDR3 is TGTGCCAGCAGGAGAGAAGGGGAAGGGCTTTATGGCTACACCTTC. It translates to CASRREGEGLYGYTF.

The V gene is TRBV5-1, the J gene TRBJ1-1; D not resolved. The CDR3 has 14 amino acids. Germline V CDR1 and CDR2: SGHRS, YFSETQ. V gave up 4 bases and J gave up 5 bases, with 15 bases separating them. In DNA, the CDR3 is TGCGCCAGCAGCCCCCAGAACAGAGGGACTGAAGCTTTCTTT. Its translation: CASSPQNRGTEAFF.

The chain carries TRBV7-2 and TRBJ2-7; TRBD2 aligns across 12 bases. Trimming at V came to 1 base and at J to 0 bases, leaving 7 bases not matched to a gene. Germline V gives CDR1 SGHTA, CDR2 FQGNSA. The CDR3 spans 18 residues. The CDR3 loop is CASSLGTSGGFSSYEQYF. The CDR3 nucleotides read TGTGCCAGCAGCTTAGGAACTAGCGGGGGGTTTAGCTCCTACGAGCAGTACTTC.

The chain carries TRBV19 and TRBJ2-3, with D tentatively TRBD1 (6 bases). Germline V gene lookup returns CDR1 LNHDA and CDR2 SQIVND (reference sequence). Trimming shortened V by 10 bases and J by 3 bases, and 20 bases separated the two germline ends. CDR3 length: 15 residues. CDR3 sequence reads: CATTTLGASTDTQYF. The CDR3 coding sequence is TGTGCCACCACAACCCTGGGGGCATCAACAGATACGCAGTATTTT.

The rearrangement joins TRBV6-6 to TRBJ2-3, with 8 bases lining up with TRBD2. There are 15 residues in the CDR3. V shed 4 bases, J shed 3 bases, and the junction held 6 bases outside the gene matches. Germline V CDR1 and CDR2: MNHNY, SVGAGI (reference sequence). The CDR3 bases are TGTGCCAGCAGTTCGTCAGCGGGGGCTACAGATACGCAGTATTTT. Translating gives CASSSSAGATDTQYF.

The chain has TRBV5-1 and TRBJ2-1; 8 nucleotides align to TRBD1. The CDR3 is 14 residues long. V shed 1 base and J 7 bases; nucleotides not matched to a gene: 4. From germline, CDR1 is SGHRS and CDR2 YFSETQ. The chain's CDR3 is CASSLFDRGNEQFF. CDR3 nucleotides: TGCGCCAGCAGCTTGTTCGACAGGGGTAATGAGCAGTTCTTC.

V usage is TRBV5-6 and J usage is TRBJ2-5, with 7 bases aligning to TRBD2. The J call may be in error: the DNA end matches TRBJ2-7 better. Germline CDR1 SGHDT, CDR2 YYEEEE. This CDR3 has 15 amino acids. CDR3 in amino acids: CASSLELAGSYEQYF. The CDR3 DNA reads TGTGCCAGCAGCTTGGAGTTAGCGGGCTCCTACGAGCAGTACTTC.

The CDR3 protein is CASSEAGTGRETQYF. The DNA for the CDR3 is TGTGCCAGCAGTGAGGCCGGGACAGGGAGGGAGACCCAGTACTTC. This sequence joins TRBV2 and TRBJ2-5; 9 bases are a match to TRBD1. This CDR3 is 15 amino acids long. Germline values: CDR1 SNHLY, CDR2 FYNNEI. V lost 3 bases to trimming and J lost 5 bases; unmatched junction nucleotides: 7.

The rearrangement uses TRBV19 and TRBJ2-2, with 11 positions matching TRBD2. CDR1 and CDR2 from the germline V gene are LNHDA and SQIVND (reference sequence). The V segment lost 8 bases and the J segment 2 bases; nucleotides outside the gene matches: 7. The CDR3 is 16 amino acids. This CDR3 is CASCDSGRANTGELFF. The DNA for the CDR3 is TGTGCCAGTTGTGATAGCGGGAGGGCCAACACCGGGGAGCTGTTTTTT.

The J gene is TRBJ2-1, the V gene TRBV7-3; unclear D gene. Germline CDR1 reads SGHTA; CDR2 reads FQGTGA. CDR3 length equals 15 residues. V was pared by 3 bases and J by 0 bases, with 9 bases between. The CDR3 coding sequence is TGTGCCAGCAGCTTCAGCGAGAGCTCCTACAATGAGCAGTTCTTC. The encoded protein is CASSFSESSYNEQFF.

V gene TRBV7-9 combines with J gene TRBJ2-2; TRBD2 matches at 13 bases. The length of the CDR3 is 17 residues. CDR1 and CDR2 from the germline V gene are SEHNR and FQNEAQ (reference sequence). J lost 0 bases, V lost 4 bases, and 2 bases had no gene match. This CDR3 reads CASSWGLAGTNTGELFF. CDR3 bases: TGTGCCAGCAGCTGGGGACTAGCGGGGACGAACACCGGGGAGCTGTTTTTT.

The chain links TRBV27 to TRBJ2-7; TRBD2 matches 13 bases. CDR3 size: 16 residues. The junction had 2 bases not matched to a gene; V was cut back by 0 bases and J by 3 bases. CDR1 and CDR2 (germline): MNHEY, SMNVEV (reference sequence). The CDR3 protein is CASSLSGLAGVYEQYF. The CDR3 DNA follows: TGTGCCAGCAGTTTATCCGGACTAGCGGGAGTCTACGAGCAGTACTTC.

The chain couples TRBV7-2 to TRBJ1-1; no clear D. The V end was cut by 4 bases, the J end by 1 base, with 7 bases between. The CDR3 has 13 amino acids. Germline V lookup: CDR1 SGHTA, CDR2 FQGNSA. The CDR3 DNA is TGTGCCAGCAGCTCACACCCGAACACTGAAGCTTTCTTT. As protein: CASSSHPNTEAFF.

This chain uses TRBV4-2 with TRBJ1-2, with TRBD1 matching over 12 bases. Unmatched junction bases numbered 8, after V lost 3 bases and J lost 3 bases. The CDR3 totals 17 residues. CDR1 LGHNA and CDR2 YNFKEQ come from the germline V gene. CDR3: CASSQMGQGATDYGYTF. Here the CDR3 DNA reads TGTGCCAGCAGCCAGATGGGACAGGGGGCGACAGACTATGGCTACACCTTC.